The clone carrying this T cell receptor (beta chain) was counted many times. Hyperthyroidism patients, aged 18 to 65, were newly diagnosed, under 2 months' duration. This specimen belongs to a study of Graves' ophthalmopathy and Graves' hyperthyroidism. There are 15 residues in the CDR3. Germline V gives CDR1 SQVTM, CDR2 ANQGSEA. J was trimmed by 2 bases and V by 5 bases; bases with no gene match: 6. Amplified TCR beta CDR3 regions were obtained using RNA transcripts as template. In the first round, RT-PCR was carried out with HTBI primers, and a multiplex PCR formed the second round. One entry per CDR3 protein, called by TCRdb with MiXCR from the multiplex PCR reads. Of 500,000 to 700,000 distinct CDR3 sequences in the sample, under 45% were seen once.

The sequence came from an adult man with Graves' hyperthyroidism. The specimen sequenced was peripheral blood or thyroid tissue (not recorded which). The V and J genes are TRBV29-1 and TRBJ2-2; 9 bases fit TRBD2. The CDR3 nucleotides are TGCAGCGTTAAAATAGCGGGGGCCAACACCGGGGAGCTGTTTTTT. Translating gives CSVKIAGANTGELFF.